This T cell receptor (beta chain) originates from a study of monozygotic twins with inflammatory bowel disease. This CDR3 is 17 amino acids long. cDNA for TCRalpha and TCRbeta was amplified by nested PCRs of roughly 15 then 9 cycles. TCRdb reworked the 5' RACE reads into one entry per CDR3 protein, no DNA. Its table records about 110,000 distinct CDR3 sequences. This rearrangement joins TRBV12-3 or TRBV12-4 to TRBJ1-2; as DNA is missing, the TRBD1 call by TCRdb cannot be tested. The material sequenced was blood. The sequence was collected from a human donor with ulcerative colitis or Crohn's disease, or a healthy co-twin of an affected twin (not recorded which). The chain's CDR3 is CASSFYRDREANYGYTF.